This TCR beta chain was found in a study of PD-1 blockade in classical Hodgkin lymphoma. Documented time point: newly diagnosed, previously untreated cHL patient sample. Trimming cost V 11 bases and J 5 bases; bases outside gene matches: 15. The germline V gene encodes CDR1 LGHNA and CDR2 YSLEER. The CDR3 is made up of 16 amino acids. Profiling relied on immunoSEQ multiplex PCR, and the TCRdb table lists in-frame clones only, not all of them. The sample lists roughly 70,000 clones; roughly 93% were seen once. The clonotype comes from a human donor with classical Hodgkin lymphoma. Sequenced input: peripheral blood mononuclear cells (PBMCs). This chain links TRBV4-3 with TRBJ2-1; TRBD2 aligns across 10 bases. The DNA of the CDR3 is TGCGCCCCCATTTATCAAGCGGGACTAGCGAACAATGAGCAGTTCTTC. This gives the protein CAPIYQAGLANNEQFF.